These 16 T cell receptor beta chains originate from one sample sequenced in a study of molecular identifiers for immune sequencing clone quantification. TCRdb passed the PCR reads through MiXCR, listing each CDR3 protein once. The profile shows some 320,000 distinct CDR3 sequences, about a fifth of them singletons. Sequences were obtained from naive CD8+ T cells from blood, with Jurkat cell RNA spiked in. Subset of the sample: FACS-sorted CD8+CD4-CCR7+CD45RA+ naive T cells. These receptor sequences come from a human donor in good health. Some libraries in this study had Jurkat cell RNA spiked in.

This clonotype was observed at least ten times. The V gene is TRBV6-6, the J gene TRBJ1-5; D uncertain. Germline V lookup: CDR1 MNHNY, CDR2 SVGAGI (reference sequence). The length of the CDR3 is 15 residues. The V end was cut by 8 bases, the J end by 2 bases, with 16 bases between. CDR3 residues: CASAITQLGNQPQHF. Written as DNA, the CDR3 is TGTGCCAGCGCTATAACCCAGCTGGGCAATCAGCCCCAGCATTTT.

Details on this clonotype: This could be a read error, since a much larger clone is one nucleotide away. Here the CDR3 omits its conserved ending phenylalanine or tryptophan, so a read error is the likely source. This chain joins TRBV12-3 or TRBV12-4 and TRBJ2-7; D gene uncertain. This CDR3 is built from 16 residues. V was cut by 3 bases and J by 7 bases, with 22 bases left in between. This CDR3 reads CASSFGGIRDGWEQYS. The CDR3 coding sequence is TGTGCCAGCAGTTTTGGTGGAATTAGGGATGGTTGGGAGCAGTACTCC.

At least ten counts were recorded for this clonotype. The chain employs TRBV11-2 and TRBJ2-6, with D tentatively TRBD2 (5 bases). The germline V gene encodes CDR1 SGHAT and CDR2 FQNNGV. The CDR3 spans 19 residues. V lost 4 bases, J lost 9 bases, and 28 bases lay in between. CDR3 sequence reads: CASSSMGFGVLSRGNVLTF. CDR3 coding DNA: TGTGCCAGCAGCTCGATGGGATTCGGGGTCTTAAGCAGAGGCAACGTCCTGACTTTC.

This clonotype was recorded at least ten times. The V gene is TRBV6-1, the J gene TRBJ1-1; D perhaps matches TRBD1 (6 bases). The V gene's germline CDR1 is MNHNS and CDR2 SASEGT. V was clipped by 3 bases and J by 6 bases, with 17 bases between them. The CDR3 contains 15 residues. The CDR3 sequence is CASSEGGRGRPEAFF. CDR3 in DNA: TGTGCCAGCAGTGAGGGTGGCAGGGGTCGGCCTGAAGCTTTCTTT.

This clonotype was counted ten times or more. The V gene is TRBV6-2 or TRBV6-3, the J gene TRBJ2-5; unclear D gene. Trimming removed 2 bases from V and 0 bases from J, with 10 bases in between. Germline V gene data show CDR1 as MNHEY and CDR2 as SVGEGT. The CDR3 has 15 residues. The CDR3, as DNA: TGTGCCAGCAGTTACGGTTGGCGGAACCAAGAGACCCAGTACTTC. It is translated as CASSYGWRNQETQYF.

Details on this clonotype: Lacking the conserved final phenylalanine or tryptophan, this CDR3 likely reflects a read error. The CDR3 DNA reads as TGTGCCAGCAGTTCCATACAGGGTGGTCGATCTGGGGCCAACGTCCTGACTTCC. Amino acids: CASSSIQGGRSGANVLTS. The chain links TRBV27 to TRBJ2-6; D is perhaps TRBD1 (6 bases). CDR3 size: 18 residues. CDR1 and CDR2 from the germline V gene are MNHEY and SMNVEV (reference sequence). V was shortened by 4 bases and J by 1 base, with 17 bases between the two germline ends.

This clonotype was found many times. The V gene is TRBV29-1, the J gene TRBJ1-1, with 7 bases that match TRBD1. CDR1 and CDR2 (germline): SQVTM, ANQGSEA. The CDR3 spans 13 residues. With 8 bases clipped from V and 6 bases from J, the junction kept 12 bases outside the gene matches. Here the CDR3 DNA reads TGCAGCCTTCGACAGGGTGCTGGAGCTGAAGCTTTCTTT. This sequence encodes CSLRQGAGAEAFF.

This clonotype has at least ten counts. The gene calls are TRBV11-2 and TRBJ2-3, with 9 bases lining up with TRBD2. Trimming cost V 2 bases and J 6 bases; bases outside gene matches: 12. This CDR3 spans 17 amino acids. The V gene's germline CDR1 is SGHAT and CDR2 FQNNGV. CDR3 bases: TGTGCCAGCAGCTTATTGCGGGGGGGAGCCCGTCCGGATACGCAGTATTTT. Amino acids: CASSLLRGGARPDTQYF.

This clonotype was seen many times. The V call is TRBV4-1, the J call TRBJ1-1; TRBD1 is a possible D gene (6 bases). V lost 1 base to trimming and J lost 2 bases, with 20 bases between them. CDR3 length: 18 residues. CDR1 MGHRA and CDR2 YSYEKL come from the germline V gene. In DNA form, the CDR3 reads TGCGCCAGCAGCCAAGGTTCGGGCAGGGGCCCAATTAACACTGAAGCTTTCTTT. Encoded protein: CASSQGSGRGPINTEAFF.

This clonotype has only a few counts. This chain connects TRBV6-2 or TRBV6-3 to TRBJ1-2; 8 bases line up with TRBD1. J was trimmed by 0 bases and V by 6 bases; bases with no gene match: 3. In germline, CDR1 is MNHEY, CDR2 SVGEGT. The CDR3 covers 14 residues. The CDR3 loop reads CASRGTGANYGYTF. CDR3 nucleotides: TGTGCCAGCAGAGGGACAGGCGCTAACTATGGCTACACCTTC.

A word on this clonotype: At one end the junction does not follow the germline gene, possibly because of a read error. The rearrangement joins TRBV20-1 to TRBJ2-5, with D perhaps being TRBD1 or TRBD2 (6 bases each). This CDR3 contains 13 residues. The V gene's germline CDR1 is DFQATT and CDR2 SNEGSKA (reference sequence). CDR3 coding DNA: TGCAGTGCTGGAGACGGGGGCCCGGAGACCCAGTACTTC. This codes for CSAGDGGPETQYF.

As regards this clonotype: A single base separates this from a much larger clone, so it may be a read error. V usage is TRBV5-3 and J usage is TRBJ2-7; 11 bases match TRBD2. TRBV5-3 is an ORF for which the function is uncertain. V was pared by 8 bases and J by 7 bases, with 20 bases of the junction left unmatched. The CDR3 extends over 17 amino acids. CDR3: CASSRGTSGFPLEEQYF. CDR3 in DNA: TGTGCCAGCAGCAGGGGGACTAGCGGCTTTCCCCTGGAGGAGCAGTACTTC.

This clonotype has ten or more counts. Here the CDR3 DNA reads TGTGCCAGCAGCTTGGACCCAAGCTCCTATAATTCACCCCTCCACTTT. Translation gives CASSLDPSSYNSPLHF. The rearrangement links TRBV5-5 to TRBJ1-6; D ambiguous. Per germline, CDR1 SGHKS and CDR2 YYEKEE (reference sequence). Trimming removed 0 bases from V and 0 bases from J, with 7 bases in between. The CDR3 is 16 residues long.

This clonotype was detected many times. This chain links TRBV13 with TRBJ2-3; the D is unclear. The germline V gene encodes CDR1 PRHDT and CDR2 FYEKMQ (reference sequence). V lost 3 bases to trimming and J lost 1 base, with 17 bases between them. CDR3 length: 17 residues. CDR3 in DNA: TGTGCCAGCAGCTTCAATCGATACGGACCAGGCACAGATACGCAGTATTTT. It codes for CASSFNRYGPGTDTQYF.

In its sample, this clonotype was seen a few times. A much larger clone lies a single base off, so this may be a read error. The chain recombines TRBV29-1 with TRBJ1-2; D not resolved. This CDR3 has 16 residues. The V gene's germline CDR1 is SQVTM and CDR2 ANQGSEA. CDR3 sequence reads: CSVEVSIGSYPYSYTF. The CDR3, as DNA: TGCAGCGTTGAAGTTAGCATCGGTTCCTATCCCTATAGCTACACCTTC.

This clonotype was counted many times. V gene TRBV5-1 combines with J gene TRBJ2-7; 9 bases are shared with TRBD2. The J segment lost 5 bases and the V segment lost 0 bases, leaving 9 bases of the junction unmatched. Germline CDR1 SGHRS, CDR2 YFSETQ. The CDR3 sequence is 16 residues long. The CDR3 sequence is CASSLARAGGFHEQYF. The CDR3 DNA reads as TGCGCCAGCAGCTTGGCCCGGGCGGGAGGGTTCCACGAGCAGTACTTC.